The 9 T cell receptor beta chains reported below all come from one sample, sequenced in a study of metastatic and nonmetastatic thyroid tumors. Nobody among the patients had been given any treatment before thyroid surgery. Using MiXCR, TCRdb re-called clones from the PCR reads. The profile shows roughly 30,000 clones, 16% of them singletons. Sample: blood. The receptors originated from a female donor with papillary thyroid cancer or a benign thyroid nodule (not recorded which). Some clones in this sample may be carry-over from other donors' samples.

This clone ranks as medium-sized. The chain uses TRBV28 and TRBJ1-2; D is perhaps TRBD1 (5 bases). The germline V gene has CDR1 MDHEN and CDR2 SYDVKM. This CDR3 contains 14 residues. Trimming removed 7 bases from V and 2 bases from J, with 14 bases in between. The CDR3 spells CASTIGGTNYGYTF. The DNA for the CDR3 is TGTGCCAGCACCATAGGAGGGACCAACTATGGCTACACCTTC.

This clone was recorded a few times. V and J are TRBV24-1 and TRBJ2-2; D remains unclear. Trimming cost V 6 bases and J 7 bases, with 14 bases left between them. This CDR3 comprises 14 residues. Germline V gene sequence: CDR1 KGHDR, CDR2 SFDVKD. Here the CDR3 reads CATSTIQRFGELFF. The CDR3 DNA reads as TGTGCCACCAGTACTATACAGCGTTTCGGGGAGCTGTTTTTT.

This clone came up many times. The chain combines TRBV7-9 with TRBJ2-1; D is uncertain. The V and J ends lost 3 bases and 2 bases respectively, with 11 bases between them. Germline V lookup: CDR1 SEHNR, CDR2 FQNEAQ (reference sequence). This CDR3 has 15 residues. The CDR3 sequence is CASSFIPVPYNEQFF. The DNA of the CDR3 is TGTGCCAGCAGCTTTATCCCCGTACCCTACAATGAGCAGTTCTTC.

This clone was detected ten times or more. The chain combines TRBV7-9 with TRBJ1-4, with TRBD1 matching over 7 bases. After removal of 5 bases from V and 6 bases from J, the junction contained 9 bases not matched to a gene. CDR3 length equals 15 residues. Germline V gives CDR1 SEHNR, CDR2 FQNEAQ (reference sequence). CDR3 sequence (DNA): TGTGCCAGCAGCCCCACAGGGGTTGGAGATGAAAAACTGTTTTTT. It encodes CASSPTGVGDEKLFF. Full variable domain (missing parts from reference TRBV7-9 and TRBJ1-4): DTGVSQNPRHKITKRGQNVTFRCDPISEHNRLYWYRQTLGQGPEFLTYFQNEAQLEKSRLLSDRFSAERPKGSFSTLEIQRTEQGDSAMYLCASSPTGVGDEKLFFGSGTQLSVL.

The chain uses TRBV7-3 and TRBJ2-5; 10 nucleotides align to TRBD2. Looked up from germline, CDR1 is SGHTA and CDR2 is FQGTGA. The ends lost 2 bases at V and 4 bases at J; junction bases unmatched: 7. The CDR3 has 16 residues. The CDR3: CASSLRAGGLGETQYF. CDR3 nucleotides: TGTGCCAGCAGCTTACGAGCGGGGGGGCTCGGAGAGACCCAGTACTTC.

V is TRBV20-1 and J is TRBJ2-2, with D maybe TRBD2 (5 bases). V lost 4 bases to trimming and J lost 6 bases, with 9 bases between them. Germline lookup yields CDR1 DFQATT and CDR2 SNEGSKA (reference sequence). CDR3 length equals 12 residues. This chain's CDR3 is CSATNSAGELFF. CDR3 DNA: TGCAGTGCTACGAATAGCGCCGGGGAGCTGTTTTTT.

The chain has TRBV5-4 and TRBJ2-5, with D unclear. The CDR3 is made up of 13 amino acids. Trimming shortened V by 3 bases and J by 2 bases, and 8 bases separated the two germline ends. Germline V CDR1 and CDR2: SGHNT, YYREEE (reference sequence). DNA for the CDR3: TGTGCCAGCAGCTCGTACCAACAAGAGACCCAGTACTTC. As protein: CASSSYQQETQYF.

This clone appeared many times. Here the CDR3 DNA reads TGTGCCAGCAGCTCCAAACCCCGCTCTAGCGGGAGCACAGATACGCAGTATTTT. Amino acids: CASSSKPRSSGSTDTQYF. The V call is TRBV7-3, the J call TRBJ2-3; 8 bases agree with TRBD2. V shed 4 bases, J shed 0 bases, and the junction held 12 bases outside the gene matches. The CDR3 extends over 18 amino acids. Germline loops: CDR1 SGHTA, CDR2 FQGTGA.

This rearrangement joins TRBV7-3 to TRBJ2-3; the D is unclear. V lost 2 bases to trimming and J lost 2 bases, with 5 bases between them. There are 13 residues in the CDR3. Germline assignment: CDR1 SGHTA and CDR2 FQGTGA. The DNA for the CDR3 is TGTGCCAGCAGCTTATGTACCACAGATACGCAGTATTTT. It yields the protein CASSLCTTDTQYF.